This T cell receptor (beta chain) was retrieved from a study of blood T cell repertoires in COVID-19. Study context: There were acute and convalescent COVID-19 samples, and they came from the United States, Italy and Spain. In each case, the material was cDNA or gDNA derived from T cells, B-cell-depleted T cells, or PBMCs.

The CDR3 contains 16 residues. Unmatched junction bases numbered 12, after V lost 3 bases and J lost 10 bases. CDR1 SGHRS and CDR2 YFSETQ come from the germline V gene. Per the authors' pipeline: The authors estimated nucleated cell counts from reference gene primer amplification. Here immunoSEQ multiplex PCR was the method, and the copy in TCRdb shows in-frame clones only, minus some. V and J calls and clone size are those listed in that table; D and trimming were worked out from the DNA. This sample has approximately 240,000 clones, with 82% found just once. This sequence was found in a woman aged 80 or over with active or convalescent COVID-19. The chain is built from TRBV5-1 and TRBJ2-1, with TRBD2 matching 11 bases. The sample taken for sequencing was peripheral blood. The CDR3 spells CASSWGLAETRGEQFF. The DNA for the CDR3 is TGCGCCAGCAGCTGGGGACTAGCGGAAACACGAGGGGAGCAGTTCTTC.